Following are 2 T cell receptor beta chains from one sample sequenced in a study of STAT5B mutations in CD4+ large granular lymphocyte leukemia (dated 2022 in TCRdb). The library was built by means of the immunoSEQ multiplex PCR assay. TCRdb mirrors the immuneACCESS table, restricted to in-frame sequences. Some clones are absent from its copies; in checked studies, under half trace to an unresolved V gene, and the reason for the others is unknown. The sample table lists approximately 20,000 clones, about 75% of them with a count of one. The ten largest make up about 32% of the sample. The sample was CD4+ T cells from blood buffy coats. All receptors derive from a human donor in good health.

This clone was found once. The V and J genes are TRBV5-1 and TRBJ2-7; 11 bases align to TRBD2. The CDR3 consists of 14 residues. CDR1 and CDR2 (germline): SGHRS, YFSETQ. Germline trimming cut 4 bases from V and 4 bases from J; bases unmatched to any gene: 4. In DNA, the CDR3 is TGCGCCAGCAGCCAGACTAGCGGGACTTACGAGCAGTACTTC. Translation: CASSQTSGTYEQYF.

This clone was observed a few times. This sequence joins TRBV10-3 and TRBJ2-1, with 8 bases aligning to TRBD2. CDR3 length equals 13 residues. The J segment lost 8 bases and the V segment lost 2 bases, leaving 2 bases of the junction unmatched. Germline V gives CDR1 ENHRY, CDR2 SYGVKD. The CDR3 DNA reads TGTGCCATCAGTGAGCGGGAGGGCGATGAGCAGTTCTTC. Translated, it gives CAISEREGDEQFF.